These T cell receptor beta chains were read from a single sample in a study of breast tumors, draining lymph nodes, adjacent tissues. TCRdb re-derived calls from the multiplex PCR reads in MiXCR, one entry per CDR3 protein. The sample yields some 150,000 distinct CDR3 sequences, about 22% seen once. What was sequenced was axillary lymph node tissue. The receptors were gathered from a female donor with breast cancer. Some clones in this sample may be carry-over from other donors' samples. Each CDR3 is given with its conserved first and last residue. The order of the fields is V gene, J gene, CDR3 protein.

v_gene: TRBV5-8
j_gene: TRBJ2-3
CDR3aa: CASSLRGGTDTQYF

v_gene: TRBV29-1
j_gene: TRBJ2-3
CDR3aa: CSVEVGGDTQYF

v_gene: TRBV10-3
j_gene: TRBJ2-2
CDR3aa: CAISESSTGELFF

v_gene: TRBV6-5
j_gene: TRBJ2-7
CDR3aa: CASSYSGRADEQYF

v_gene: TRBV12-3/TRBV12-4
j_gene: TRBJ2-7
CDR3aa: CASSLYRGEQYF

v_gene: TRBV20-1
j_gene: TRBJ2-1
CDR3aa: CSARTSLRPGLAGGRSYNEQFF

v_gene: TRBV7-6
j_gene: TRBJ2-7
CDR3aa: CASSLGPHDEQYF

v_gene: TRBV5-5
j_gene: TRBJ2-3
CDR3aa: CASSLIDDTDTQYF

v_gene: TRBV6-5
j_gene: TRBJ2-2
CDR3aa: CAASGSFDGELFF

v_gene: TRBV29-1
j_gene: TRBJ2-7
CDR3aa: CSAGAGASYEQYF

v_gene: TRBV9
j_gene: TRBJ2-5
CDR3aa: CASSVEQGETQYF

v_gene: TRBV28
j_gene: TRBJ2-3
CDR3aa: CASSSGTGGVDTQYF

v_gene: TRBV11-1
j_gene: TRBJ2-6
CDR3aa: CASSPTPGTSGRAGANVLTF

v_gene: TRBV12-3/TRBV12-4
j_gene: TRBJ1-6
CDR3aa: CASRPGQGIGSPLHF

v_gene: TRBV27
j_gene: TRBJ1-6
CDR3aa: CASSFSQGRGSPLHF

v_gene: TRBV27
j_gene: TRBJ2-1
CDR3aa: CASGAGAINEQFF

v_gene: TRBV7-9
j_gene: TRBJ1-1
CDR3aa: CASSRNTEAFF